One TCR beta chain is described in this entry. The table came from immunoSEQ multiplex PCR; TCRdb's copy has only in-frame clones and leaves some out. Of roughly 150,000 clones detected, 85% to 90% appear once; the ten largest clones hold 2% to 3%. This entry belongs to a study of blood T cell repertoires in COVID-19. Trimming stripped 4 bases from V and 8 bases from J, with 9 bases between. The CDR3 has 12 amino acids. Germline loops: CDR1 SNHLY, CDR2 FYNNEI. Patients in Seattle were enrolled during active infection, then followed longitudinally. The TCR was taken from a woman aged 80 or older with COVID-19, enrolled during active disease. This chain links TRBV2 with TRBJ1-5; D remains unclear. Sequencing input: peripheral blood. The CDR3 region has the DNA TGTGCCAGCAGTGGGCCGAGGGAGCCCCAGCATTTT. It yields the protein CASSGPREPQHF.